This T cell receptor (beta chain) was found in a study of blood T cells in healthy people across ages. The sample, 7.5 to 10 milliliters of peripheral blood, was drawn from each donor. This clonotype came up a few times. The authors ran a second PCR of roughly 6 to 12 cycles using a sample-barcoded 5' primer and a J-beta primer mix. TCRdb called the 5' RACE reads again in MiXCR, with one record for every CDR3 protein. The sample yields around 870,000 distinct CDR3 sequences, 25% to 35% seen once. This sequence was found in an elderly woman in good health. Sequencing used blood.

The DNA for the CDR3 is TGCAGTGCTAGAGCCTCTGACAGACTCCATAATTCACCCCTCCACTTT. It translates to CSARASDRLHNSPLHF. The chain is built from TRBV20-1 and TRBJ1-6, with D tentatively TRBD1 (5 bases). With 1 base removed from V and 5 bases from J, the gap between germline ends came to 15 bases. The germline V gene encodes CDR1 DFQATT and CDR2 SNEGSKA (reference sequence). This CDR3 has 16 residues.